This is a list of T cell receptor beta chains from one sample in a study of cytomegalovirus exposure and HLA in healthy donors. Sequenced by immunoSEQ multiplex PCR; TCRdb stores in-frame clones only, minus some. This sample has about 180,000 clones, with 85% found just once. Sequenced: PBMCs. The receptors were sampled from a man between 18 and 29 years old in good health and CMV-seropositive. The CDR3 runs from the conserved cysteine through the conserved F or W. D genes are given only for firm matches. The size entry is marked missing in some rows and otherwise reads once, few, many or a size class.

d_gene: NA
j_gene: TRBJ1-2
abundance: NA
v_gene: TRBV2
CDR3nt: TGTGCCAGCAGTGAAAACAGGGCGGCCTATGGCTACACCTTC
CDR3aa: CASSENRAAYGYTF

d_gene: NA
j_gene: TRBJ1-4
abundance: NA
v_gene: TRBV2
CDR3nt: TGTGCCAGCAGTGACGCCCCGGGACATGCTAATGAAAAACTGTTTTTT
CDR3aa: CASSDAPGHANEKLFF

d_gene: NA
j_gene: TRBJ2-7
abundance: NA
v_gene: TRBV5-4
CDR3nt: TGTGCCAGCAGCTTGGCGGGGTCCTACGAGCAGTACTTC
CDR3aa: CASSLAGSYEQYF

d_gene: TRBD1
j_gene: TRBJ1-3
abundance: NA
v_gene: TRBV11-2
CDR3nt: TGTGCCAGCAGCCCCTCCTCGGACAGGGGAAAGTCAAGCGGCATATATTTT
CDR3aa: CASSPSSDRGKSSGIYF

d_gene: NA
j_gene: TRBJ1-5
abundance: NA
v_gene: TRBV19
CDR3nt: TGTGCCAGTAGTAAGGGGACACTCCACAATCAGCCCCAGCATTTT
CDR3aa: CASSKGTLHNQPQHF

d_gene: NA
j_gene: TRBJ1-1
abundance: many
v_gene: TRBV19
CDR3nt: TGTGCCAGTAGTGTCCGGAAGGGACTAAATTCGGGAGCTTTCTTT
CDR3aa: CASSVRKGLNSGAFF

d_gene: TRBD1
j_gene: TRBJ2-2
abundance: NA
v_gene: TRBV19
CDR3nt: TGTGCCAGTACCGGGACAGGGTTATCGGGGGAGCTGTTTTTT
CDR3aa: CASTGTGLSGELFF

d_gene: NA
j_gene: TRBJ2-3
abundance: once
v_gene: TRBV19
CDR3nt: TGTGCCAGTAGTACTCCGGGACAAACAGATACGCAGTATTTT
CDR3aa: CASSTPGQTDTQYF

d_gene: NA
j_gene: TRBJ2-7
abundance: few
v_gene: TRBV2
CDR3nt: TGTGCCAGCAGCAGGGACACCGGCTACGAGCAGTACTTC
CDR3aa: CASSRDTGYEQYF

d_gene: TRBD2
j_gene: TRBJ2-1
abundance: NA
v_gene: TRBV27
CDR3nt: TGTGCCAGCAGTATAGCGGGAGGGCACAATGAGCAGTTCTTC
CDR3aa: CASSIAGGHNEQFF